This is a list of T cell receptor beta chains from one sample in a study of shared clonotypes between healthy human individuals. Profiling relied on immunoSEQ multiplex PCR, and the TCRdb table lists in-frame clones only, not all of them. The data show a few million clones, around 95% seen once. Sequencing was done on a sample of naive CD8+ T cells from PBMCs. Source of these receptors: a man younger than 30 in good health. Some clones in this sample may be carry-over from other donors' samples. CDR3s include the opening cysteine and the closing phenylalanine or tryptophan. A D gene is named only where the DNA matches it firmly. The size field is filled for only some rows; it gives once, few, many or a size class.

CDR3 protein,CDR3 DNA,V gene,D gene,J gene,clone size
CASSVMGTSQPQHF,TGTGCCAGCAGTGTGATGGGCACGAGCCAGCCCCAGCATTTT,TRBV6-1,-,TRBJ1-5,once
CAISESVRGLVNTEAFF,TGTGCCATCAGTGAGTCGGTTAGGGGGCTGGTGAACACTGAAGCTTTCTTT,TRBV10-3,TRBD1,TRBJ1-1,-
CASSSLRHGTSEKETQYF,TGTGCCAGCAGTTCCTTACGACATGGGACTAGCGAGAAAGAGACCCAGTACTTC,TRBV27,TRBD2,TRBJ2-5,-
CASSPPLGRSYNEQFF,TGTGCCAGCAGCCCCCCGCTGGGGAGATCCTACAATGAGCAGTTCTTC,TRBV2,-,TRBJ2-1,-
CASSFGGIWSGYTF,TGTGCCAGCAGTTTTGGGGGGATTTGGTCTGGCTACACCTTC,TRBV27,-,TRBJ1-2,-
CASSSGLAETSSYNEQFF,TGTGCCAGCAGCTCTGGACTAGCGGAGACGAGCTCCTACAATGAGCAGTTCTTC,TRBV5-4,TRBD2,TRBJ2-1,-
CASSLEPPSTSGSYEQYF,TGTGCCAGCAGTTTAGAACCCCCCTCGACTAGCGGGAGCTACGAGCAGTACTTC,TRBV27,TRBD2,TRBJ2-7,-
CASSPPGRLGTEAFF,TGTGCCAGCTCACCACCGGGACGGTTAGGCACTGAAGCTTTCTTT,TRBV18,-,TRBJ1-1,-
CASSDEAFF,TGTGCCAGCAGTGATGAAGCTTTCTTT,TRBV6-1,-,TRBJ1-1,few
CASSITTYEQYF,TGTGCCAGCAGCATCACTACCTACGAGCAGTACTTC,TRBV7-9,-,TRBJ2-7,-
CASSPNRDSNEQYF,TGTGCCAGTAGTCCCAACAGGGATAGCAACGAGCAGTACTTC,TRBV19,-,TRBJ2-7,-
CASRSRAGDTEAFF,TGTGCCAGCAGGTCTAGGGCAGGGGACACTGAAGCTTTCTTT,TRBV7-2,-,TRBJ1-1,-
CASSPSGGILHGYTF,TGTGCCAGCAGCCCTTCGGGGGGGATTCTCCATGGCTACACCTTC,TRBV7-9,-,TRBJ1-2,-
CASSLGTGTYEQYF,TGTGCCAGCAGCTTAGGTACCGGGACCTACGAGCAGTACTTC,TRBV7-8,-,TRBJ2-7,few
CASSDLLITNEKLFF,TGTGCCAGTAGTGACCTCTTAATCACTAATGAAAAACTGTTTTTT,TRBV19,-,TRBJ1-4,-
CASSQVEGNTEAFF,TGTGCCAGCAGTCAGGTAGAGGGCAACACTGAAGCTTTCTTT,TRBV7-8,-,TRBJ1-1,-
CASSRPAVSYEQYF,TGTGCCAGCAGCCGGCCGGCGGTCTCCTACGAGCAGTACTTC,TRBV16,-,TRBJ2-7,-
CASSSDRVGYTF,TGTGCCAGCAGTTCCGACAGGGTAGGCTACACCTTC,TRBV28,TRBD1,TRBJ1-2,-
CASSLSQVTGSHTQYF,TGTGCCAGCAGCTTATCTCAAGTGACAGGAAGCCATACGCAGTATTTT,TRBV7-9,-,TRBJ2-3,-
CASSGGTGFNYEQYF,TGTGCCAGCAGCGGGGGGACAGGGTTTAACTACGAGCAGTACTTC,TRBV9,TRBD1,TRBJ2-7,-
CASSFLPQLNTEAFF,TGTGCCAGCAGCTTTCTGCCGCAGCTCAACACTGAAGCTTTCTTT,TRBV5-5,-,TRBJ1-1,-
CASSRNHEQYF,TGCGCCAGCAGCCGGAACCACGAGCAGTACTTC,TRBV4-1,-,TRBJ2-7,-
CASSLAASYEQYF,TGTGCCAGCAGTTTAGCAGCATCCTACGAGCAGTACTTC,TRBV27,-,TRBJ2-7,-
CASSGGPGIQETQYF,TGTGCCAGCAGCGGGGGGCCCGGGATTCAAGAGACCCAGTACTTC,TRBV11-2,-,TRBJ2-5,-
CASSHGAGTREQYF,TGTGCCAGCAGCCACGGGGCAGGGACTCGCGAGCAGTACTTC,TRBV11-2,-,TRBJ2-7,-
CANSRTGEIGTEAFF,TGTGCCAACTCCCGGACAGGGGAGATAGGCACTGAAGCTTTCTTT,TRBV5-4,TRBD1,TRBJ1-1,-
CASSFGRASREQFF,TGTGCCAGCAGTTTCGGGAGGGCCTCGAGAGAGCAGTTCTTC,TRBV28,TRBD2,TRBJ2-1,-
CASRVRQGAYEQYF,TGTGCCAGCAGAGTCCGACAGGGGGCCTACGAGCAGTACTTC,TRBV2,TRBD1,TRBJ2-7,-
CSVAGTGPAEQYF,TGCAGCGTCGCCGGGACAGGGCCGGCCGAGCAGTACTTC,TRBV29-1,TRBD1,TRBJ2-7,once
CASSGEGASSGANVLTF,TGTGCCAGCAGCGGTGAGGGGGCAAGCTCTGGGGCCAACGTCCTGACTTTC,TRBV9,TRBD1,TRBJ2-6,-
CASSPDRVPFYEQYF,TGTGCCAGCAGCCCCGACAGGGTCCCATTCTACGAGCAGTACTTC,TRBV2,TRBD1,TRBJ2-7,-
CATASPQNYNEQFF,TGTGCCACCGCGTCACCCCAAAACTACAATGAGCAGTTCTTC,TRBV27,-,TRBJ2-1,-
CASSAPGTGAEETQYF,TGTGCCAGCAGCGCCCCCGGGACAGGGGCTGAAGAAACCCAGTACTTC,TRBV9,TRBD1,TRBJ2-5,-
CASSLFILAGHPVPDTQYF,TGCGCCAGCAGCTTGTTTATATTAGCGGGCCACCCTGTGCCAGATACGCAGTATTTT,TRBV5-1,TRBD2,TRBJ2-3,-
CASSPVRGREGEQYF,TGTGCCAGCAGCCCTGTTAGGGGGAGAGAGGGCGAGCAGTACTTC,TRBV14,-,TRBJ2-7,-
CASSPRVGQGDGTGELFF,TGTGCCAGTAGTCCGAGGGTAGGACAGGGTGACGGCACCGGGGAGCTGTTTTTT,TRBV19,TRBD1,TRBJ2-2,-
CASSVGTAWEQYF,TGTGCCAGCAGCGTCGGGACAGCATGGGAGCAGTACTTC,TRBV7-2,TRBD1,TRBJ2-7,-
CASSLAGSQETQYF,TGTGCCAGCAGCTTGGCCGGCAGCCAAGAGACCCAGTACTTC,TRBV5-5,-,TRBJ2-5,once
CASSLGRVEQYF,TGTGCCAGCAGCTTAGGACGGGTTGAGCAGTACTTC,TRBV5-5,-,TRBJ2-7,-
CASSGTGEIEKLFF,TGTGCCAGCAGTGGGACAGGGGAGATTGAAAAACTGTTTTTT,TRBV2,TRBD1,TRBJ1-4,-
CASSLAGSTEAFF,TGTGCCAGCAGCCTGGCGGGGTCGACTGAAGCTTTCTTT,TRBV5-6,-,TRBJ1-1,-
CASSPRTGELFF,TGTGCCAGCAGCCCCAGAACCGGGGAGCTGTTTTTT,TRBV9,-,TRBJ2-2,-
CASSPPRQGRGETQYF,TGTGCCAGCAGTCCGCCCCGACAGGGGAGGGGAGAGACCCAGTACTTC,TRBV28,-,TRBJ2-5,-
CASRRELGYNEQFF,TGTGCCAGTAGGAGGGAGCTGGGATACAATGAGCAGTTCTTC,TRBV19,-,TRBJ2-1,-
CATAGSSYNEQFF,TGTGCCACCGCAGGGAGCTCCTACAATGAGCAGTTCTTC,TRBV19,-,TRBJ2-1,-
CASETRGSYGYTF,TGTGCCAGCGAGACGAGGGGAAGCTATGGCTACACCTTC,TRBV5-6,-,TRBJ1-2,-
CASSLLYEQYF,TGTGCCAGCAGCTTATTGTACGAGCAGTACTTC,TRBV7-9,-,TRBJ2-7,-
CASSSRDKNTEAFF,TGTGCCAGCAGCTCCCGGGACAAGAACACTGAAGCTTTCTTT,TRBV11-2,-,TRBJ1-1,-
CSVESAGPYNEQFF,TGCAGCGTTGAGTCAGCGGGACCCTACAATGAGCAGTTCTTC,TRBV29-1,TRBD2,TRBJ2-1,-
CASSHQGQWDHEQYF,TGCGCCAGCAGCCATCAGGGACAGTGGGACCACGAGCAGTACTTC,TRBV4-3,TRBD1,TRBJ2-7,-
CASTTGTGVLGYTF,TGTGCCAGCACCACCGGGACAGGGGTATTGGGCTACACCTTC,TRBV6-5,TRBD1,TRBJ1-2,-
CASSFGRGGYEQYF,TGTGCCAGCAGTTTCGGCAGGGGAGGCTACGAGCAGTACTTC,TRBV28,-,TRBJ2-7,-
CASSFSGPAGSPLHF,TGTGCCAGCAGCTTTTCCGGGCCCGCAGGGTCACCCCTCCACTTT,TRBV7-6,-,TRBJ1-6,-
CASSQSDLGAFF,TGTGCCAGCAGCCAATCAGACCTGGGAGCTTTCTTT,TRBV4-2,-,TRBJ1-1,-